This record covers a single TCR beta chain. These data are taken from a study of blood T cell repertoires in COVID-19. Whole-study context: The origin of the acute and convalescent COVID-19 samples was the United States, Italy and Spain.

CDR3 size: 15 residues. Germline lookup yields CDR1 MNHEY and CDR2 SVGAGI. The V segment lost 7 bases and the J segment 1 base; nucleotides outside the gene matches: 7. Original processing methods: Reference gene primer amplification gave nucleated cell count estimates. Generated by immunoSEQ multiplex PCR, the TCRdb table keeps only in-frame clones and is missing some. For V, J and clone size, that table is used; D and trimming come from the DNA. The repertoire holds around 150,000 clones, with 75% to 90% as singletons. The chain has TRBV6-5 and TRBJ2-3; 8 bases align to TRBD2. Sample: peripheral blood. The sequence derives from an older man with acute or convalescent COVID-19. CDR3 loop: CASIRGGVGTDTQYF. In nucleotides, the CDR3 is TGTGCCAGCATCCGGGGGGGCGTGGGCACAGATACGCAGTATTTT.